This T cell receptor beta chain was profiled in a study of T cell repertoires in cytomegalovirus infection. Study results and limitations: HLA-C-restricted CMV-specific TCR beta clonotypes prevailed in the ex vivo response.

TCRdb itself ran the reads through MiXCR, one entry per CDR3 protein. Of some 800,000 distinct CDR3 sequences in the sample, less than 35% were seen once. The CDR3 is 14 amino acids. Between the trimmed V and J ends, which lost 1 base and 4 bases, there was a span of 11 bases. Germline V gene lookup returns CDR1 SGHNT and CDR2 YYREEE (reference sequence). Only a few counts were recorded for this clonotype. No antigen is known for it. This specimen consisted of cultured CD8+ T cells from PBMCs, obtained from culture after CMV antigen stimulation. The rearrangement joins TRBV5-4 to TRBJ2-5, with D perhaps TRBD1 (6 bases). This TCR derives from a human donor in good health (CMV status not recorded). Some clones in this sample may be carry-over from other donors' samples. CDR3 region: CASSLSAGVETQYF. For the CDR3, the DNA is TGTGCCAGCAGCTTGAGTGCAGGGGTAGAGACCCAGTACTTC. Based on the CDR3 plus reference TRBV5-4 and TRBJ2-5, the full variable domain is ETGVTQSPTHLIKTRGQQVTLRCSSQSGHNTVSWYQQALGQGPQFIFQYYREEENGRGNFPPRFSGLQFPNYSSELNVNALELDDSALYLCASSLSAGVETQYFGPGTRLLVL.